The 8 T cell receptor beta chains listed next were all sequenced from one sample in a study of blood T cell repertoires in COVID-19. The assay was immunoSEQ multiplex PCR, and TCRdb's table has in-frame clones only and misses some. This table has 120,000 or so clones, about 72% appearing once. The sample consisted of peripheral blood. These TCRs come from an older woman with acute or convalescent COVID-19.

This clone was counted ten times or more. The chain combines TRBV7-8 with TRBJ2-1; 8 nucleotides align to TRBD2. Germline V gene data show CDR1 as SGHVS and CDR2 as FQNEAQ. V shed 2 bases, J shed 0 bases, and the junction held 3 bases outside the gene matches. This CDR3 has 16 residues. The CDR3 coding sequence is TGTGCCAGCAGCTTACAGCGGGGGAACTCCTACAATGAGCAGTTCTTC. Translation gives CASSLQRGNSYNEQFF. Filled out from reference TRBV7-8 and TRBJ2-1, the complete variable domain reads GAGVSQSPRYKVAKRGQDVALRCDPISGHVSLFWYQQALGQGPEFLTYFQNEAQLDKSGLPSDRFFAERPEGSVSTLKIQRTQQEDSAVYLCASSLQRGNSYNEQFFGPGTRLTVL.

This clone was picked up a small number of times. The V and J genes are TRBV5-5 and TRBJ2-7; D not certain. Trimming removed 0 bases at V and 0 bases at J, with 7 bases between. The CDR3 has 14 residues. CDR1 SGHKS and CDR2 YYEKEE come from the germline V gene (reference sequence). This CDR3 is CASSLALPSYEQYF. In DNA form, the CDR3 reads TGTGCCAGCAGCTTGGCCCTTCCCTCCTACGAGCAGTACTTC.

This clone was counted once. This chain connects TRBV5-1 to TRBJ1-1; D possibly corresponds to TRBD1 (6 bases). V was trimmed by 2 bases and J by 0 bases, leaving 17 bases between them. CDR1 and CDR2 from the germline V gene are SGHRS and YFSETQ. This CDR3 region has 17 residues. In DNA form, the CDR3 reads TGCGCCAGCAGCTTCGGACAGTCAATGAGAATGAACACTGAAGCTTTCTTT. Translating it yields CASSFGQSMRMNTEAFF.

This clone showed up many times. The V call is TRBV6-6, the J call TRBJ1-6, with 9 bases fitting TRBD1. The CDR3 length is 14 residues. V trimming: 6 bases; J trimming: 7 bases; junction bases outside the gene matches: 4. The germline CDR1 and CDR2 sequences are MNHNY and SVGAGI (reference sequence). The CDR3 nucleotides read TGTGCCAGCAGATACAGGGGGCAAAATTCACCCCTCCACTTT. This gives the protein CASRYRGQNSPLHF.

With regard to this clone: The likely explanation is a read error, given a far larger clone one base away. The chain has TRBV7-9 and TRBJ2-7; D unresolved. The germline CDR1 and CDR2 sequences are SEHNR and FQNEAQ (reference sequence). The length of the CDR3 is 12 residues. V was shortened by 2 bases and J by 3 bases, with 5 bases between the two germline ends. The chain's CDR3 is CASSLTGYEQYF. As DNA, the CDR3 is TGTGCCAGCAGCTTAACCGGCTACGAGCAGTACTTC.

V usage is TRBV5-1 and J usage is TRBJ1-6; 8 nucleotides agree with TRBD1. J was trimmed by 9 bases and V by 4 bases; bases with no gene match: 9. CDR1 is SGHRS and CDR2 is YFSETQ in the germline V gene. The length of the CDR3 is 15 residues. The CDR3 loop is CASSGTGTGSSPLHF. CDR3 coding DNA: TGCGCCAGCAGCGGGACCGGGACAGGCTCTTCACCCCTCCACTTT.

This clone was seen only once. The rearrangement uses TRBV11-2 and TRBJ2-1; maybe TRBD2 (6 bases). In germline, CDR1 is SGHAT, CDR2 FQNNGV. V dropped 4 bases and J dropped 4 bases, with 17 bases sitting between them. The CDR3 runs to 16 residues. The CDR3 DNA follows: TGTGCCAGCAGCTCGATCTCGCGGGGATTATACAATGAGCAGTTCTTC. It translates to CASSSISRGLYNEQFF.

The chain recombines TRBV29-1 with TRBJ1-2; D is uncertain. CDR3 length: 11 residues. Looked up from germline, CDR1 is SQVTM and CDR2 is ANQGSEA. V was cut by 3 bases and J by 4 bases, with 6 bases left in between. CDR3 DNA sequence: TGCAGCGTTGACGACACCTATGGCTACACCTTC. Its protein is CSVDDTYGYTF. Using reference TRBV29-1 and TRBJ1-2 for the parts outside the CDR3, the full variable domain is SAVISQKPSRDICQRGTSLTIQCQVDSQVTMMFWYRQQPGQSLTLIATANQGSEATYESGFVIDKFPISRPNLTFSTLTVSNMSPEDSSIYLCSVDDTYGYTFGSGTRLTVV.